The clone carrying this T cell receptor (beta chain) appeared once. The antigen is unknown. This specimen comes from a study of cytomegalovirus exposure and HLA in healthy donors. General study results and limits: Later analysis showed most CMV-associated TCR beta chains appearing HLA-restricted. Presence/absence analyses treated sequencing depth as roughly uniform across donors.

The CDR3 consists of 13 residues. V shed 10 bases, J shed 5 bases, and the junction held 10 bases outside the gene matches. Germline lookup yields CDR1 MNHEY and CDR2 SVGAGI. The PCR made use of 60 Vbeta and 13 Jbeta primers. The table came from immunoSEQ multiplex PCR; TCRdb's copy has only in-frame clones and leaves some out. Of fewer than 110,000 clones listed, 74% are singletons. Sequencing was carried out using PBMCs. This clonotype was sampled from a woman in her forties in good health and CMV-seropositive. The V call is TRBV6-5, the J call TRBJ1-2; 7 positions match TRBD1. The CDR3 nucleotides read TGTGCCACCTACGGGACAGAAGTATATGGCTACACCTTC. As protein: CATYGTEVYGYTF.